The 5 T cell receptor beta chains in this list originate from one sample, sequenced in a study of blood T cell repertoires in COVID-19. Here immunoSEQ multiplex PCR was the method, and the copy in TCRdb shows in-frame clones only, minus some. This table holds fewer than 250,000 clones, 65% to 90% found once. The specimen sequenced was PBMCs or T cells enriched from blood (not recorded which). These receptors came from a woman aged 50 to 60 with acute COVID-19.

This clone occurred once. J is TRBJ1-1 and V is TRBV2; D is uncertain. This CDR3 comprises 12 residues. V shed 6 bases and J shed 2 bases, with 7 bases lying between them. Looked up from germline, CDR1 is SNHLY and CDR2 is FYNNEI. CDR3 amino acids: CASREVNTEAFF. CDR3 DNA: TGTGCCAGCAGGGAGGTTAACACTGAAGCTTTCTTT. The whole variable domain, filled in from reference TRBV2 and TRBJ1-1, reads EPEVTQTPSHQVTQMGQEVILRCVPISNHLYFYWYRQILGQKVEFLVSFYNNEISEKSEIFDDQFSVERPDGSNFTLKIRSTKLEDSAMYFCASREVNTEAFFGQGTRLTVV.

The rearrangement uses TRBV9 and TRBJ1-1, with 9 bases lining up with TRBD1. The CDR3 covers 15 residues. CDR1 SGDLS and CDR2 YYNGEE come from the germline V gene. The junction had 13 bases not matched to a gene; V was cut back by 3 bases and J by 10 bases. The CDR3 loop is CASSEGPGQGARAFF. The CDR3 nucleotides read TGTGCCAGCAGCGAGGGGCCGGGACAGGGTGCGAGAGCTTTCTTT. The complete variable domain, with remaining parts taken from reference TRBV9 and TRBJ1-1, reads DSGVTQTPKHLITATGQRVTLRCSPRSGDLSVYWYQQSLDQGLQFLIQYYNGEERAKGNILERFSAQQFPDLHSELNLSSLELGDSALYFCASSEGPGQGARAFFGQGTRLTVV.

The chain recombines TRBV7-8 with TRBJ2-3; TRBD2 matches at 12 bases. The CDR3 totals 21 residues. Trimming cost V 4 bases and J 2 bases; bases outside gene matches: 19. The germline V gene has CDR1 SGHVS and CDR2 FQNEAQ. CDR3 region: CASSSPLAGGLAGGTTDTQYF. DNA of the CDR3: TGTGCCAGCAGCTCCCCCCTGGCAGGGGGCCTAGCGGGAGGGACCACAGATACGCAGTATTTT.

CDR3 DNA sequence: TGTGCCAGCAGTGAGGGGACAGGGGACTACGAGCAGTACTTC. Amino acids: CASSEGTGDYEQYF. The chain has TRBV6-1 and TRBJ2-7; 10 nucleotides match TRBD1. Germline values: CDR1 MNHNS, CDR2 SASEGT. CDR3 length: 14 amino acids. V was pared by 3 bases and J by 3 bases, with 2 bases of the junction left unmatched.

The chain uses TRBV2 and TRBJ2-6; TRBD1 matches at 7 bases. CDR1 and CDR2 from the germline V gene are SNHLY and FYNNEI. This CDR3 comprises 17 residues. V was pared by 6 bases and J by 0 bases, with 8 bases of the junction left unmatched. Here the CDR3 reads CASSRDRLNSGANVLTF. DNA of the CDR3: TGTGCCAGCAGCAGGGACAGACTTAACTCTGGGGCCAACGTCCTGACTTTC.